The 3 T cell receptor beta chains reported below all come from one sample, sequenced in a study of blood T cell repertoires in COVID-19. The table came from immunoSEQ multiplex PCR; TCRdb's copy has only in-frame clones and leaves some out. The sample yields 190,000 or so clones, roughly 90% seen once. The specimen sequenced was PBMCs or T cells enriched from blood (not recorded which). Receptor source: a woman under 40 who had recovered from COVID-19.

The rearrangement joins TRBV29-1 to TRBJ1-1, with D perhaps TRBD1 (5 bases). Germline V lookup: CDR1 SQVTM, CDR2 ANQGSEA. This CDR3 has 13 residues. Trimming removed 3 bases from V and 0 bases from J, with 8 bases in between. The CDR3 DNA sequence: TGCAGCGTTGAGCAGGACATGAACACTGAAGCTTTCTTT. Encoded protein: CSVEQDMNTEAFF. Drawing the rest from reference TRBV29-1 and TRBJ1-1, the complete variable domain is SAVISQKPSRDICQRGTSLTIQCQVDSQVTMMFWYRQQPGQSLTLIATANQGSEATYESGFVIDKFPISRPNLTFSTLTVSNMSPEDSSIYLCSVEQDMNTEAFFGQGTRLTVV.

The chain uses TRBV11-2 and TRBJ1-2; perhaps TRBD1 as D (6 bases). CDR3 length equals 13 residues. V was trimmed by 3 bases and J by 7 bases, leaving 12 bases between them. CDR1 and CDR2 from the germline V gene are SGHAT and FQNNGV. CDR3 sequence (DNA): TGTGCCAGCAGCTTCCAGGGGCAGGGTGGCTACACCTTC. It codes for CASSFQGQGGYTF.

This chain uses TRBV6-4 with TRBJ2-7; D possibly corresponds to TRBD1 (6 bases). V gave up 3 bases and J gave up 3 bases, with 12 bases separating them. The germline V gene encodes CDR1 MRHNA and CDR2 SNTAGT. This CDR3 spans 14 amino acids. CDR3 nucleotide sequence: TGTGCCAGCAGTGAAAAAGACAGGTACTACGAGCAGTACTTC. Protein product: CASSEKDRYYEQYF.